This record covers a single T cell receptor beta chain. There are a few counts of this clonotype. The antigen this receptor binds is unknown. No base quality information exists; no much larger clone differs at one position. Between the V and J ends, shortened by 5 bases and 4 bases respectively, the junction contains 15 bases. From the cysteine up to the phenylalanine, the CDR3 has a length of 14 residues. Just CDR3 DNA is preserved here, 42 bases in frame from base 1. CDR1 LNHDA and CDR2 SQIVND were looked up in the germline V gene (reference sequence). This sample was taken from a study of CD8 T cells in ankylosing spondylitis (TCRdb year 2017). About the investigation overall: The study profiled T cell receptor beta repertoires in healthy donors and ankylosing spondylitis patients to find disease-linked TCR variants. The full study cohort was made up of about 24 ankylosing spondylitis patients and about a hundred healthy donors. Samples of peripheral blood were taken, and for ankylosing spondylitis patients, synovial fluid was collected as well. The paper as a whole reports these results and caveats: The disease-linked clones were reported as significantly enriched in matched synovial fluid samples from ankylosing spondylitis patients. Blood from ankylosing spondylitis patients appeared to be characterized by a TCR beta motif composed of several highly homologous amino acid variants. Some motif variants were previously reported in synovial fluid and blood of reactive arthritis patients, suggesting common disease-initiation mechanisms. The disease-linked clones had a CD8+ phenotype and were found at relatively low frequencies in peripheral blood.

TCRdb lists the instrument as Illumina HiSeq 2500. TCR beta libraries were prepared by quantitative 5'-RACE with molecular barcodes. In the original analysis: A new computational method based on a probabilistic model of VDJ rearrangement was used to identify disease-linked TCR variants. Using fastp trimming at Q25 and MiXCR clonotype assembly, TCRdb reanalyzed the public sequencing data and kept in-frame beta chains. Every CDR3 protein is listed once, alongside the most common genes and DNA of its rows. The V and J calls were not made by the authors but by TCRdb's processing. Recorded for this sample are more than 650,000 distinct CDR3 sequences; around 11% of them occurred a single time. Approximately 0.46% of the sample belongs to the ten largest clones.

This receptor was identified in a male donor with ankylosing spondylitis. This receptor chain uses TRBV19 and TRBJ2-7; the D gene is possibly TRBD1, with 5 bases matching. The sequenced sample consisted of blood, either unsorted or a sorted T cell fraction (not recorded which). The CDR3 protein: CASSRQGVLYEQYF. The bases are TGTGCCAGTAGTCGACAAGGGGTTTTGTACGAGCAGTACTTC.